What follows are 3 T cell receptor beta chains derived from one specimen sequenced in a study of T cell repertoires in cytomegalovirus infection. These receptors have no identified antigens. A single record per CDR3 protein comes from TCRdb applying MiXCR to the reads. The top ten clones hold roughly 90% of a sample with some 43,000 distinct CDR3 sequences, 20% to 25% of them seen once. The source was CD8+ T cells from cultured PBMCs, collected from culture after CMV antigen stimulation. These receptors originate from a human donor in good health (CMV status not recorded). Some clones in this sample may be carry-over from other donors' samples.

V is TRBV7-2 and J is TRBJ2-3, with D unresolved. This CDR3 comprises 17 residues. V lost 2 bases, J lost 2 bases, and 17 bases lay in between. Germline V lookup: CDR1 SGHTA, CDR2 FQGNSA. The CDR3 coding sequence is TGTGCCAGCAGCTTAATTCGTCGGTGGTCTTCCACAGATACGCAGTATTTT. Translation gives CASSLIRRWSSTDTQYF.

There are many counts of this clonotype. The V gene is TRBV12-3 or TRBV12-4, the J gene TRBJ2-2; no firm D call. The V end lost 5 bases, the J end lost 0 bases, and 10 bases lay between the germline ends. The CDR3 is made up of 15 amino acids. CDR3 in DNA: TGTGCCAGCAGTCCGGTGCCGTCGAACACCGGGGAGCTGTTTTTT. It yields the protein CASSPVPSNTGELFF.

The chain carries TRBV7-3 and TRBJ2-3; 14 bases line up with TRBD2. J was trimmed by 5 bases and V by 5 bases; bases with no gene match: 3. The germline V gene has CDR1 SGHTA and CDR2 FQGTGA. The CDR3 is made up of 15 amino acids. As DNA, the CDR3 is TGTGCCAGCAGCACTGGGACTAGCGGGGGAGATACGCAGTATTTT. Translation gives CASSTGTSGGDTQYF.